This TCR beta chain was observed in a study of beta chain features in type 1 diabetes. Study information: All samples combined gave roughly 110,000,000 sorted cells for examination. Study conclusions and caveats: It was among patients, rather than healthy donors, that naive, central memory and Treg TCRB repertoires appeared more similar.

Every isolated RNA sample was fully reverse transcribed, so sequencing captured expressed TCRB transcripts. Method: immunoSEQ multiplex PCR; TCRdb's copy keeps in-frame clones and lacks some. The repertoire includes hundreds of thousands of clones, 15% to 20% of them detected once, and 0.023% sits in the top ten. Germline CDR1 reads SGHTA; CDR2 reads FQGNSA. The CDR3 consists of 12 residues. V lost 3 bases, J lost 10 bases, and 9 bases lay in between. Using CD45RO/CCR7/CD25/CD127/CD95/CD27, CD4+ naive, central memory, regulatory and stem cell-like memory cells were sorted. Sorted populations all exceeded 95% purity. This clone was recorded a few times. Antigen: not known.

This clonotype originated in a woman aged 18-35 years in good health. The chain has TRBV7-2 and TRBJ1-4; possibly TRBD1 for D (6 bases). Sample: naive CD4+ T cells from blood. Here the CDR3 DNA reads TGTGCCAGCAGCTTGACACAGGGAAAACTGTTTTTT. Translated: CASSLTQGKLFF.